This TCR beta chain came from a study of T cells in localized non-small cell lung cancer. Study-wide findings and caveats: Heterogeneity stays possible, as sequencing covered only one tumor region. Peak T cell clonality was found in uninvolved adjacent lung, exceeding tumor.

This clone has only a few counts. Its antigen is not identified. Here immunoSEQ multiplex PCR was the method, and the copy in TCRdb shows in-frame clones only, minus some. The repertoire holds over 1,500 clones, about 19% seen once, with over 15% in the top ten. The CDR3 covers 12 residues. V shed 10 bases and J shed 5 bases, with 14 bases lying between them. Per germline, CDR1 MNHGY and CDR2 SAAAGT. The input for sequencing was normal lung tissue next to the tumor, taken before any cancer treatment. This TCR was sampled from a male donor at least 60 years old with stage III squamous cell lung carcinoma. V gene TRBV6-8 combines with J gene TRBJ2-5; D may be TRBD1 or TRBD2 (5 bases each). The CDR3 DNA follows: TGTGCCATACAAAGAGGGGTCGAGACCCAGTACTTC. Its protein product is CAIQRGVETQYF.